What follows describes a single T cell receptor beta chain. This sample was included in a study of CD8 T cells in Susac syndrome. Germline V gene lookup returns CDR1 DFQATT and CDR2 SNEGSKA (reference sequence). V was pared by 6 bases and J by 6 bases, with 12 bases of the junction left unmatched. CDR3 size: 16 residues. The authors carried out high-throughput sequencing of TCR beta. They applied it to CD8+ and CD4+ T cells obtained from blood. cDNA came from approximately 0.5 to 1 ug RNA primed by random hexamers. One entry per CDR3 protein, called by TCRdb with MiXCR from the immunoSEQ multiplex PCR reads. The table records hundreds of thousands of distinct CDR3 sequences, approximately 94% of them present only once.

This clonotype was obtained from a human donor with Susac syndrome. The V gene is TRBV20-1, the J gene TRBJ2-3; 13 nucleotides align to TRBD2. The sequencing sample was made of CD4+ T cells from PBMCs. The CDR3 DNA reads TGCAGTGCCACTACTAGCGGGGGGGCAATCACGGATACGCAGTATTTT. It codes for CSATTSGGAITDTQYF.